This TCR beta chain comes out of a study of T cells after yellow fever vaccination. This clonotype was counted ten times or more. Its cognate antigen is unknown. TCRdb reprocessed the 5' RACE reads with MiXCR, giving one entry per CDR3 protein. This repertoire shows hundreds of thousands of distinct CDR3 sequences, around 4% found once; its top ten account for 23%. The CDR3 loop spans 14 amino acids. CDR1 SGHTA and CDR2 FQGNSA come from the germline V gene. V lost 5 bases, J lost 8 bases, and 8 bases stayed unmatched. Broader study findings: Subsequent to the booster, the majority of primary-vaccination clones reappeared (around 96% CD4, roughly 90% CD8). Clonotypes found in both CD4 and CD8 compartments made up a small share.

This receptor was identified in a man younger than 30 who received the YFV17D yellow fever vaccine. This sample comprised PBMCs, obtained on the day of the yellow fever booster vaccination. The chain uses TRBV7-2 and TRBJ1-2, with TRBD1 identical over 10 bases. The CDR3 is CASSQGQGTVGYTF. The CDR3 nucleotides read TGTGCCAGCAGCCAGGGACAGGGGACGGTCGGCTACACCTTC.